Below, 8 T cell receptor beta chains from the same sample are listed, as sequenced in a study of T-cell memory formation after mild COVID-19 (dated by TCRdb to the early 2020s). The library came from 5' RACE. The sample was run on an Illumina NovaSeq 6000. In-frame beta chains were kept once TCRdb had trimmed the public reads at Q25 with fastp and called clones with MiXCR. Each CDR3 protein gets just one entry, which takes the most common genes and DNA from the rows behind it. The sample table contains some 50,000 distinct CDR3 sequences; only one count was recorded for about 28% of them. Together, the top ten hold 43% of the sample. The sequenced sample was PBMCs or a T cell subset sorted from them (not recorded which). The origin of the receptors is a man between 18 and 29 years old who had mild COVID-19 (a few samples of this study predate the infection). The sample titles of this study are shuffled in the database, so cell type and time point are left out; the donor was told from shared clones.

This chain joins TRBV6-5 and TRBJ1-1, with TRBD1 matching over 8 bases. The V gene's germline CDR1 is MNHEY and CDR2 SVGAGI. J was trimmed by 8 bases and V by 2 bases; bases with no gene match: 4. The CDR3 is made up of 13 amino acids. The CDR3 region is CASSYQGQVEAFF. The CDR3 DNA sequence: TGTGCCAGCAGTTACCAGGGACAGGTAGAAGCTTTCTTT.

The J gene is TRBJ2-1, the V gene TRBV9; 7 bases match TRBD1. The CDR3 length is 15 residues. With 4 bases clipped from V and 3 bases from J, the junction kept 7 bases outside the gene matches. The V gene's germline CDR1 is SGDLS and CDR2 YYNGEE. The CDR3 region is CASSLGQANYNEQFF. The CDR3 nucleotides are TGTGCCAGCAGCCTAGGACAGGCCAACTACAATGAGCAGTTCTTC.

This sequence joins TRBV7-9 and TRBJ2-7; perhaps D is TRBD1 or TRBD2 (5 bases each). The CDR3 is 16 residues long. Germline CDR1 is SEHNR and CDR2 is FQNEAQ (reference sequence). Trimming cost V 5 bases and J 3 bases, with 20 bases left between them. The CDR3 protein is CASSGEVDSGSYEQYF. The CDR3 DNA follows: TGTGCCAGCAGCGGAGAGGTCGACAGTGGGAGCTACGAGCAGTACTTC.

This clonotype was counted between two and nine times. V is TRBV14 and J is TRBJ2-7, with a tentative D call TRBD2 (5 bases). The germline V and J ends were trimmed by 1 base and 3 bases, with 10 bases remaining between them. Germline CDR1 reads SGHDN; CDR2 reads FVKESK. The CDR3 has 14 residues. CDR3 DNA: TGTGCCAGCAGCCAAGGAGGGCAGAGCTACGAGCAGTACGTC. Translating it yields CASSQGGQSYEQYV.

This clonotype was seen more than once but under ten times. The J gene is TRBJ1-2, the V gene TRBV20-1; no definite D call. Germline values: CDR1 DFQATT, CDR2 SNEGSKA (reference sequence). V was trimmed by 2 bases and J by 3 bases, leaving 10 bases between them. The CDR3 is 13 amino acids. Here the CDR3 reads CSARHLEDYGYTF. The DNA for the CDR3 is TGCAGTGCTAGACACCTTGAGGACTATGGCTACACCTTC.

This chain joins TRBV4-1 and TRBJ1-4; tentative D call: TRBD1 (6 bases). The CDR3 is made up of 16 amino acids. Germline-derived CDR1 and CDR2 are MGHRA and YSYEKL. V was shortened by 2 bases and J by 11 bases, with 21 bases between the two germline ends. CDR3: CASSQSPQGGQGKLFF. The CDR3 region has the DNA TGCGCCAGCAGCCAATCACCTCAGGGCGGTCAGGGGAAACTGTTTTTT.

The chain is built from TRBV29-1 and TRBJ2-2; D is ambiguous. The CDR3 sequence is 12 residues long. Trimming took 0 bases from V and 5 from J, leaving 4 bases between them. Germline lookup yields CDR1 SQVTM and CDR2 ANQGSEA. DNA of the CDR3: TGCAGCGTTGAAGAAGAAACCGGGGAGCTGTTTTTT. Protein: CSVEEETGELFF.

This clonotype came up a few times. The J gene is TRBJ2-2, the V gene TRBV12-3 or TRBV12-4, with D uncertain. Trimming stripped 6 bases from V and 4 bases from J, with 6 bases between. There are 12 residues in the CDR3. DNA for the CDR3: TGTGCCAGCAGGGACCTCACCGGGGAGCTGTTTTTT. It specifies CASRDLTGELFF.